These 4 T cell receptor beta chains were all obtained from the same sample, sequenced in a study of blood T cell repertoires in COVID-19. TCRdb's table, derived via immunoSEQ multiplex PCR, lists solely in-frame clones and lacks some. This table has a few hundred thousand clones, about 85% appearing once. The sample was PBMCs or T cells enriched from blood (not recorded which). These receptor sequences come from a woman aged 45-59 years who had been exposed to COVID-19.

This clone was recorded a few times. Here the CDR3 DNA reads TGTGCCAGCAGTGAAGCGGCCGGGTTAAGCTATGGCTACACCTTC. Protein sequence: CASSEAAGLSYGYTF. The genes are TRBV6-1 and TRBJ1-2; D is ambiguous. V was pared by 0 bases and J by 4 bases, with 12 bases between. The V gene's germline CDR1 is MNHNS and CDR2 SASEGT. This CDR3 contains 15 residues.

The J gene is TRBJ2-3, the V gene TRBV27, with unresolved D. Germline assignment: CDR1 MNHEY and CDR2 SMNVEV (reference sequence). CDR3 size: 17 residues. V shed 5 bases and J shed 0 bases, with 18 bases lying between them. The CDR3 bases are TGTGCCAGCAGTACGCCGGTCGACCAGGTTAGCACAGATACGCAGTATTTT. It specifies CASSTPVDQVSTDTQYF.

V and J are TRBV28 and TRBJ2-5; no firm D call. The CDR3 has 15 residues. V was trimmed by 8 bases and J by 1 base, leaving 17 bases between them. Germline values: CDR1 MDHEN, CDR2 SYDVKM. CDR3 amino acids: CASGLGVPAQETQYF. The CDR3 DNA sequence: TGTGCCAGCGGCTTAGGAGTCCCCGCCCAAGAGACCCAGTACTTC.

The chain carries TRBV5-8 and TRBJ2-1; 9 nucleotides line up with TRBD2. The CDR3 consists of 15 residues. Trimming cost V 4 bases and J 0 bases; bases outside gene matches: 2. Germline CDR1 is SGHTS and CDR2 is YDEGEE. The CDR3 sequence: CASSQLAGSYNEQFF. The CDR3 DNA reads TGTGCCAGCAGCCAACTAGCGGGCTCCTACAATGAGCAGTTCTTC.